Reported below is one TCR beta chain. Its antigen is currently unknown. V lost 0 bases, J lost 0 bases, and 16 bases lay in between. The CDR3 loop spans 18 amino acids. The germline V gene encodes CDR1 SGHRS and CDR2 YFSETQ. The data were taken from a study of siplizumab effects on memory and regulatory T cells. Findings and limits, study-wide: It was not possible to assign a naive or memory phenotype to roughly 80-96% of proliferating CD4+ or CD8+ clones. Among alloreactive clones, only a minor fraction mapped to unstimulated subsets.

Sequenced by immunoSEQ multiplex PCR; TCRdb stores in-frame clones only, minus some. This sample yields roughly 69,000 clones, of which roughly 80% are seen a single time; about 3.8% belongs to the top ten. This sequence originates from a human donor in good health. The sample consisted of memory CD4+ T cells sorted from blood. The V and J genes are TRBV5-1 and TRBJ2-1; possibly TRBD2 for D (5 bases). In nucleotides, the CDR3 is TGCGCCAGCAGCTTGGCCGGTGGACCGGGGTACTCCTACAATGAGCAGTTCTTC. This sequence encodes CASSLAGGPGYSYNEQFF.